These T cell receptor beta chains were read from a single sample in a study of blood T cell repertoires in COVID-19. The protocol was immunoSEQ multiplex PCR, while the TCRdb copy is restricted to in-frame clones and leaves out a portion. The repertoire has over 65,000 clones, 65% to 90% of them found once; the top ten carry about 16%. The sequenced sample consisted of peripheral blood. These receptors came from an elderly man with active COVID-19. CDR3s include the opening cysteine and the closing phenylalanine or tryptophan. Each record gives: V gene, J gene, clone size, D gene, CDR3 DNA, CDR3 protein. A D gene is named only where the DNA matches it firmly. Size is omitted from some rows. Given values are once, few, many or a class for expanded clones.

V gene: TRBV4-3
J gene: TRBJ1-1
clone size: few
D gene: .
CDR3 DNA: TGCGCCAGCAGCCAAGATCTTTGGGGCGAGAACACTGAAGCTTTCTTT
CDR3 protein: CASSQDLWGENTEAFF

V gene: TRBV7-9
J gene: TRBJ1-4
clone size: .
D gene: .
CDR3 DNA: TGTGCCAGCAGCCCAGTGGCAGGGTTTGAAAAACTGTTTTTT
CDR3 protein: CASSPVAGFEKLFF

V gene: TRBV14
J gene: TRBJ2-1
clone size: .
D gene: .
CDR3 DNA: TGTGCCAGCAGCCAATTCATGGCCTTGGATGAGCAGTTCTTC
CDR3 protein: CASSQFMALDEQFF

V gene: TRBV2
J gene: TRBJ2-5
clone size: .
D gene: TRBD2
CDR3 DNA: TGTGCCAGCAGTGGGGGTAGCGGGAGTCGTGTCGGGGGCAAAGAGACCCAGTACTTC
CDR3 protein: CASSGGSGSRVGGKETQYF

V gene: TRBV7-2
J gene: TRBJ2-7
clone size: .
D gene: TRBD1
CDR3 DNA: TGTGCCAGCAGCTCGTCTACAGGGGCCGCGAGTATCGGCGAGCAGTACTTC
CDR3 protein: CASSSSTGAASIGEQYF

V gene: TRBV23-1
J gene: TRBJ2-7
clone size: few
D gene: TRBD1
CDR3 DNA: TGCGCCAGCAGTCCCCCTCCGACAGGGGGCTACGAGCAGTACTTC
CDR3 protein: CASSPPPTGGYEQYF

V gene: TRBV2
J gene: TRBJ1-6
clone size: .
D gene: .
CDR3 DNA: TGTGCCAGCAGTGGGACAGCTTCACCCCTCCACTTT
CDR3 protein: CASSGTASPLHF

V gene: TRBV11-3
J gene: TRBJ2-7
clone size: .
D gene: .
CDR3 DNA: TGTGCCAGCAGCTTAGATAGGGGCTACGAGCAGTACTTC
CDR3 protein: CASSLDRGYEQYF

V gene: TRBV27
J gene: TRBJ2-1
clone size: .
D gene: .
CDR3 DNA: TGTGCCAGCAGGGGGAGGCGGACTCCCTCCTACAATGAGCAGTTCTTC
CDR3 protein: CASRGRRTPSYNEQFF

V gene: TRBV5-4
J gene: TRBJ2-5
clone size: .
D gene: TRBD2
CDR3 DNA: TGTGCCAGCAGCTTGCCAGGGCGGGGGGGCGAGACCCAGTACTTC
CDR3 protein: CASSLPGRGGETQYF

V gene: TRBV27
J gene: TRBJ1-4
clone size: .
D gene: .
CDR3 DNA: TGTGCCAGCAGTCCCATGGCGGGGGGAATGGAGAAACTGTTTTTT
CDR3 protein: CASSPMAGGMEKLFF

V gene: TRBV5-1
J gene: TRBJ2-7
clone size: .
D gene: .
CDR3 DNA: TGCGCCAGCAGCGGAGACAGTAGCTCCTACGAGCAGTACTTC
CDR3 protein: CASSGDSSSYEQYF

V gene: TRBV27
J gene: TRBJ2-2
clone size: .
D gene: .
CDR3 DNA: TGTGCCAGCGGAACGCGAACTACCAAGAACACCGGGGAGCTGTTTTTT
CDR3 protein: CASGTRTTKNTGELFF

V gene: TRBV7-9
J gene: TRBJ2-1
clone size: .
D gene: .
CDR3 DNA: TGTGCCAGCAGCTCGACAGGTATCAAGCACAATGAGCAGTTCTTC
CDR3 protein: CASSSTGIKHNEQFF

V gene: TRBV5-1
J gene: TRBJ2-5
clone size: .
D gene: TRBD2
CDR3 DNA: TGCGCCAGCAATGTAGCGGGGGTGGTTGAGACCCAGTACTTC
CDR3 protein: CASNVAGVVETQYF

V gene: TRBV5-8
J gene: TRBJ2-7
clone size: .
D gene: TRBD1
CDR3 DNA: TGTGCCAGCAGCCTGGCGGCAGGGGGCTTAGAGCAGTACTTC
CDR3 protein: CASSLAAGGLEQYF

V gene: TRBV7-2
J gene: TRBJ2-3
clone size: .
D gene: .
CDR3 DNA: TGTGCCAGCAGCTTAGCGGGGGGAGGCGGCACAGATACGCAGTATTTT
CDR3 protein: CASSLAGGGGTDTQYF

V gene: TRBV3-1/TRBV3-2
J gene: TRBJ2-3
clone size: .
D gene: .
CDR3 DNA: TGTGCCAGCAGTCGGGGTGTTGCGGATACGCAGTATTTT
CDR3 protein: CASSRGVADTQYF

V gene: TRBV2
J gene: TRBJ1-1
clone size: .
D gene: TRBD1
CDR3 DNA: TGTGCCAGCAGTGACCGGACAGGGGTTAACACTGAAGCTTTCTTT
CDR3 protein: CASSDRTGVNTEAFF

V gene: TRBV7-2
J gene: TRBJ2-1
clone size: .
D gene: .
CDR3 DNA: TGTGCCAGCAGCCCCGTGTTCGGGAGTGCCTACAATGAGCAGTTCTTC
CDR3 protein: CASSPVFGSAYNEQFF

V gene: TRBV28
J gene: TRBJ1-1
clone size: .
D gene: .
CDR3 DNA: TGTGCCAGCAGGCGAATCCAGGTGGGCACTGAAGCTTTCTTT
CDR3 protein: CASRRIQVGTEAFF

V gene: TRBV28
J gene: TRBJ2-2
clone size: .
D gene: .
CDR3 DNA: TGTGCCAGCAGATCTCAGGGGAGCACCGGGGAGCTGTTTTTT
CDR3 protein: CASRSQGSTGELFF

V gene: TRBV6-2/TRBV6-3
J gene: TRBJ1-4
clone size: .
D gene: TRBD1
CDR3 DNA: TGTGCCAGCAGTCGACCGGGACAGGGCTATGAAAAACTGTTTTTT
CDR3 protein: CASSRPGQGYEKLFF

V gene: TRBV7-4
J gene: TRBJ1-6
clone size: .
D gene: .
CDR3 DNA: TGTGCCAGCAGCTTAGCGGGGCGCCCCTTATTCCCTGTCCACTTT
CDR3 protein: CASSLAGRPLFPVHF

V gene: TRBV6-5
J gene: TRBJ1-1
clone size: .
D gene: TRBD1
CDR3 DNA: TGTGCCAGCAGGGACAACAGGGGGCTGAACACTGAAGCTTTCTTT
CDR3 protein: CASRDNRGLNTEAFF

V gene: TRBV9
J gene: TRBJ2-2
clone size: .
D gene: .
CDR3 DNA: TGTGCCACCTCGACAGGTCCGACCGGGGAGCTGTTTTTT
CDR3 protein: CATSTGPTGELFF

V gene: TRBV7-2
J gene: TRBJ2-3
clone size: .
D gene: TRBD1
CDR3 DNA: TGTGCCAGCAGCCTAGGGGGCCTAGGCACAGATACGCAGTATTTT
CDR3 protein: CASSLGGLGTDTQYF

V gene: TRBV7-8
J gene: TRBJ2-5
clone size: .
D gene: .
CDR3 DNA: TGTGCCAGCAGCTTACACAGGGTTTACGAGACCCAGTACTTC
CDR3 protein: CASSLHRVYETQYF

V gene: TRBV7-2
J gene: TRBJ2-2
clone size: few
D gene: .
CDR3 DNA: TGTGCCAGCGCCAACAGGGTCGGCGGGGAGCTGTTTTTT
CDR3 protein: CASANRVGGELFF

V gene: TRBV6-5
J gene: TRBJ1-5
clone size: .
D gene: .
CDR3 DNA: TGTGCCAGCACCGAAAGGGCAGGGTGGCAGCCCCAGCATTTT
CDR3 protein: CASTERAGWQPQHF

V gene: TRBV6-5
J gene: TRBJ1-4
clone size: .
D gene: TRBD1
CDR3 DNA: TGTGCCAGCAGACTCACAGGGGGTGATGAAAAACTGTTTTTT
CDR3 protein: CASRLTGGDEKLFF

V gene: TRBV7-3
J gene: TRBJ2-1
clone size: .
D gene: TRBD2
CDR3 DNA: TGTGCCAGCAGCTTCGGAGCGGGAGGTGGCAATGAGCAGTTCTTC
CDR3 protein: CASSFGAGGGNEQFF

V gene: TRBV11-2
J gene: TRBJ2-1
clone size: .
D gene: .
CDR3 DNA: TGTGCCAGCAGCTTAGATCCTGGGAGCTCCTACAATGAGCAGTTCTTC
CDR3 protein: CASSLDPGSSYNEQFF

V gene: TRBV9
J gene: TRBJ1-4
clone size: .
D gene: TRBD1
CDR3 DNA: TGTGCCAGCAGCGTCGGACAGGCTGGAGTTGAAAAACTGTTTTTT
CDR3 protein: CASSVGQAGVEKLFF

V gene: TRBV19
J gene: TRBJ1-5
clone size: once
D gene: TRBD1
CDR3 DNA: TGTGCCAGTAGTAAAACCGGGACAGATAGAGCCCAGCATTTT
CDR3 protein: CASSKTGTDRAQHF

V gene: TRBV3-1/TRBV3-2
J gene: TRBJ1-4
clone size: .
D gene: .
CDR3 DNA: TGTGCCAGCAACACCGGACAACGGAAACTGTTTTTT
CDR3 protein: CASNTGQRKLFF

V gene: TRBV28
J gene: TRBJ1-6
clone size: .
D gene: .
CDR3 DNA: TGTGCCAGCAGTTTACACTCGAGCTCCTATAATTCACCCCTCCACTTT
CDR3 protein: CASSLHSSSYNSPLHF

V gene: TRBV6-5
J gene: TRBJ2-1
clone size: .
D gene: TRBD2
CDR3 DNA: TGTGCCAGCAGGGCCGGGACTAGCGGGCTGAATGAGCAGTTCTTC
CDR3 protein: CASRAGTSGLNEQFF

V gene: TRBV5-1
J gene: TRBJ2-7
clone size: .
D gene: TRBD1
CDR3 DNA: TGCGCCAGCAGCTTGGCGGGACAGGGGAGCTACGAGCAGTACTTC
CDR3 protein: CASSLAGQGSYEQYF

V gene: TRBV4-2
J gene: TRBJ2-7
clone size: .
D gene: TRBD1
CDR3 DNA: TGTGCCAGCAGCCAGTATTCTGGGACAGGATACTCCTACGAGCAGTACTTC
CDR3 protein: CASSQYSGTGYSYEQYF

V gene: TRBV14
J gene: TRBJ2-3
clone size: once
D gene: .
CDR3 DNA: TGTGCCAGCAGCCAATTCCAGGGTATCGTGACAGATACGCAGTATTTT
CDR3 protein: CASSQFQGIVTDTQYF

V gene: TRBV6-5
J gene: TRBJ2-7
clone size: once
D gene: TRBD2
CDR3 DNA: TGTGCCAGCAGTTACGGGGGGGGGAGCTACGAGCAGTACTTC
CDR3 protein: CASSYGGGSYEQYF

V gene: TRBV11-2
J gene: TRBJ1-2
clone size: .
D gene: .
CDR3 DNA: TGTGCCAGCAGCCCGGACAAGTTCTATGGCTACACCTTC
CDR3 protein: CASSPDKFYGYTF

V gene: TRBV18
J gene: TRBJ2-7
clone size: .
D gene: TRBD1
CDR3 DNA: TGTGCCAGCTCACCTCTAGCTCTCGGACAGGGTTACTACGAGCAGTACTTC
CDR3 protein: CASSPLALGQGYYEQYF

V gene: TRBV18
J gene: TRBJ2-3
clone size: once
D gene: .
CDR3 DNA: TGTGCCAGCTCACCGTCGGTCTCACAGCGGGATACGCAGTATTTT
CDR3 protein: CASSPSVSQRDTQYF

V gene: TRBV3-1/TRBV3-2
J gene: TRBJ2-1
clone size: .
D gene: TRBD2
CDR3 DNA: TGTGCCAGCAGCCCAGGCGGGGGGGACTACAATGAGCAGTTCTTC
CDR3 protein: CASSPGGGDYNEQFF

V gene: TRBV6-5
J gene: TRBJ2-2
clone size: .
D gene: .
CDR3 DNA: TGTGCCAGCAGGCAGGTATCGAACACCGGGGAGCTGTTTTTT
CDR3 protein: CASRQVSNTGELFF

V gene: TRBV7-2
J gene: TRBJ2-2
clone size: .
D gene: TRBD1
CDR3 DNA: TGTGCCAGCAGCCCGGGACAGAAAAACACCGGGGAGCTGTTTTTT
CDR3 protein: CASSPGQKNTGELFF

V gene: TRBV18
J gene: TRBJ2-3
clone size: .
D gene: .
CDR3 DNA: TGTGCCAGCTCACCACCAGGCAGGGGTTACACAGATACGCAGTATTTT
CDR3 protein: CASSPPGRGYTDTQYF